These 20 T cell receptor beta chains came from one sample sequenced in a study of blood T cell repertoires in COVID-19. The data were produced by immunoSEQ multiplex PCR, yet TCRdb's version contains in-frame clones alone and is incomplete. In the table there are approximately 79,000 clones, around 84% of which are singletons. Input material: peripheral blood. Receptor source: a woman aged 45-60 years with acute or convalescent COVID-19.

As DNA, the CDR3 is TGTGCCAGCAGCTTCTCACAGGGAGGGTATAATGAAAAACTGTTTTTT. It codes for CASSFSQGGYNEKLFF. V is TRBV5-4 and J is TRBJ1-4, with D possibly matching TRBD1 (6 bases). CDR1 SGHNT and CDR2 YYREEE come from the germline V gene (reference sequence). The V and J ends lost 2 bases and 4 bases respectively, with 15 bases between them. The CDR3 is made up of 16 amino acids. The variable domain in full, completed from reference TRBV5-4 and TRBJ1-4, reads ETGVTQSPTHLIKTRGQQVTLRCSSQSGHNTVSWYQQALGQGPQFIFQYYREEENGRGNFPPRFSGLQFPNYSSELNVNALELDDSALYLCASSFSQGGYNEKLFFGSGTQLSVL.

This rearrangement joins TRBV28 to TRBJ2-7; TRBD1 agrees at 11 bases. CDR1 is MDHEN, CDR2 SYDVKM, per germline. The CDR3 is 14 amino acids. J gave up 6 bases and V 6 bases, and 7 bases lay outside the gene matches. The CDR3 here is CASRPSGTGGEQYF. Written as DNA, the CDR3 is TGTGCCAGCAGACCCTCCGGGACAGGGGGCGAGCAGTACTTC.

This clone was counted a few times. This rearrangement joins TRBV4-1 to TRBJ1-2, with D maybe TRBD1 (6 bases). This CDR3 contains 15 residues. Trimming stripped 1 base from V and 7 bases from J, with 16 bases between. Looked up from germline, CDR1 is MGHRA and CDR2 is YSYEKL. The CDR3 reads CASSQVYRELRGYTF. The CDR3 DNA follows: TGCGCCAGCAGCCAAGTTTACAGGGAATTGCGTGGCTACACCTTC.

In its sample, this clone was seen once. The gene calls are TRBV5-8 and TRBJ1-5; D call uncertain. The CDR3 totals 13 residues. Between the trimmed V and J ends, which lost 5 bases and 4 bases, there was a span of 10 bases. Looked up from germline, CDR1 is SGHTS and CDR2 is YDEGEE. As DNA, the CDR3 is TGTGCCAGCAGTGCCAGGAGGAATCAGCCCCAGCATTTT. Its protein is CASSARRNQPQHF.

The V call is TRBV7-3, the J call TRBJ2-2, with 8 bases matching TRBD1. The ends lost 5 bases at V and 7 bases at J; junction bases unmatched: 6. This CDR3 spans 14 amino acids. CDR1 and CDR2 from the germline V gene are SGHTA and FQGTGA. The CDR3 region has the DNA TGTGCCAGCAGCCAGGACAGGGTGAACGGGGAGCTGTTTTTT. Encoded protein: CASSQDRVNGELFF. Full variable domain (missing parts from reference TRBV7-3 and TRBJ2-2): GAGVSQTPSNKVTEKGKYVELRCDPISGHTALYWYRQSLGQGPEFLIYFQGTGAADDSGLPNDRFFAVRPEGSVSTLKIQRTERGDSAVYLCASSQDRVNGELFFGEGSRLTVL.

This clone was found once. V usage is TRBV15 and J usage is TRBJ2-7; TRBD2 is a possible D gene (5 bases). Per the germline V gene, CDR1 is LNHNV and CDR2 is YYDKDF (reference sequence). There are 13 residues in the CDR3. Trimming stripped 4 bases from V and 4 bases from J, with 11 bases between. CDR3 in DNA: TGTGCCACCAGCAAGGATCGGGGATACGAGCAGTACTTC. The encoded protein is CATSKDRGYEQYF. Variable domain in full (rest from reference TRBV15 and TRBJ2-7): DAMVIQNPRYQVTQFGKPVTLSCSQTLNHNVMYWYQQKSSQAPKLLFHYYDKDFNNEADTPDNFQSRRPNTSFCFLDIRSPGLGDTAMYLCATSKDRGYEQYFGPGTRLTVT.

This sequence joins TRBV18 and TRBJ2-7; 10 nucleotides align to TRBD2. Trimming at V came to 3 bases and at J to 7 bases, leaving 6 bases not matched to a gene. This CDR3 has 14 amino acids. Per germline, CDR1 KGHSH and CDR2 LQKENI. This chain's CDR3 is CASSPLLAGSEQYF. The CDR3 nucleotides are TGTGCCAGCTCACCCCTACTAGCGGGGAGTGAGCAGTACTTC.

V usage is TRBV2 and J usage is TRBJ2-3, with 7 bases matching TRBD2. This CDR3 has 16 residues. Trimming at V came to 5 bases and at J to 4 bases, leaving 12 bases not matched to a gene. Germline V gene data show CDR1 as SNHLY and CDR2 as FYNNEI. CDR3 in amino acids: CASSNRDGRFSDTQYF. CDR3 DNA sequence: TGTGCCAGCAGTAATAGGGACGGGAGGTTCTCAGATACGCAGTATTTT.

The CDR3 loop is CASSSSGLLMHF. In nucleotides, the CDR3 is TGTGCCAGCAGTTCTTCAGGGCTCCTCATGCATTTT. V and J are TRBV12-3 or TRBV12-4 and TRBJ1-5; the D gene is possibly TRBD1 (5 bases). The CDR3 runs 12 residues. V lost 4 bases and J lost 15, with 16 bases in between.

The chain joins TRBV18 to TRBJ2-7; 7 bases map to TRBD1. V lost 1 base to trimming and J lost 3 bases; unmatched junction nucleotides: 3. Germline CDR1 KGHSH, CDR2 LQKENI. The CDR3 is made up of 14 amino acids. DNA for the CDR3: TGTGCCAGCTCACCACAAGGGGGCGGCTACGAGCAGTACTTC. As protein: CASSPQGGGYEQYF.

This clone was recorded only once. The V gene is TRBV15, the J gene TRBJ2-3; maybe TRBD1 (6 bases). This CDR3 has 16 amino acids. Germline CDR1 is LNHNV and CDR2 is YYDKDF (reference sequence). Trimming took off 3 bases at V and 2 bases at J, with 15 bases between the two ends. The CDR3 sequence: CATSSQTGRTTDTQYF. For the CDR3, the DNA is TGTGCCACCAGCAGCCAGACAGGACGTACCACAGATACGCAGTATTTT.

CDR3 amino acids: CASSLLGLAGGEQYF. The CDR3 DNA follows: TGTGCCAGCAGCTTACTGGGACTAGCGGGAGGCGAGCAGTACTTC. The rearrangement joins TRBV13 to TRBJ2-7; TRBD2 matches at 15 bases. The CDR3 contains 15 residues. V trimming: 2 bases; J trimming: 6 bases; junction bases outside the gene matches: 2. CDR1 and CDR2 from the germline V gene are PRHDT and FYEKMQ (reference sequence).

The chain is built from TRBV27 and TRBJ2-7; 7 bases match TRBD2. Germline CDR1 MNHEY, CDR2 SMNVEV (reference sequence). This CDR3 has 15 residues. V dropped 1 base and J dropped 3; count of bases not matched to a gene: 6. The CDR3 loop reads CASSLLGLGSYEQYF. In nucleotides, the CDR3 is TGTGCCAGCAGTTTATTAGGACTAGGAAGCTACGAGCAGTACTTC.

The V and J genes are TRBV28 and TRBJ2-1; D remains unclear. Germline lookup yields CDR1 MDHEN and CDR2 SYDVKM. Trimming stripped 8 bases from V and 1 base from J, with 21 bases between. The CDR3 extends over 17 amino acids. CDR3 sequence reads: CASGRDEHSGSYNEQFF. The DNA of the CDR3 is TGTGCCAGCGGCCGTGATGAACATTCCGGGTCCTACAATGAGCAGTTCTTC.

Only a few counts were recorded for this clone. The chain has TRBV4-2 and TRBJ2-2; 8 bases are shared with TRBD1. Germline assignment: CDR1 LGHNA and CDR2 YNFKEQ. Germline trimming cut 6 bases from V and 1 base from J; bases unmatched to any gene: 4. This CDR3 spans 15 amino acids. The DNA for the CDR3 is TGTGCCAGCAGGGAGGACAGGGAGAACACCGGGGAGCTGTTTTTT. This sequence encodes CASREDRENTGELFF.

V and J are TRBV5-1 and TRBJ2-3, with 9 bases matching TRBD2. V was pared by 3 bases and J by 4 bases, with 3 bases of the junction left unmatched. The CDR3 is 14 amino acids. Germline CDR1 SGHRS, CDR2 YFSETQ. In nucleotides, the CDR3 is TGCGCCAGCAGCTCCAGACTAGCGGCAGATACGCAGTATTTT. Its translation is CASSSRLAADTQYF. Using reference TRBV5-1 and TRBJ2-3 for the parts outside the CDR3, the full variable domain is KAGVTQTPRYLIKTRGQQVTLSCSPISGHRSVSWYQQTPGQGLQFLFEYFSETQRNKGNFPGRFSGRQFSNSRSEMNVSTLELGDSALYLCASSSRLAADTQYFGPGTRLTVL.

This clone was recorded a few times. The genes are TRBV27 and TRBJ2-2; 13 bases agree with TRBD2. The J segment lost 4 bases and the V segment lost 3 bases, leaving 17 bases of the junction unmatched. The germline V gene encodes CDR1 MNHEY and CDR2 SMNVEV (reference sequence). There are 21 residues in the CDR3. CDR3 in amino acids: CASSFSTPGLAGWLFTGELFF. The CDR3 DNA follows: TGTGCCAGCAGTTTTTCTACCCCGGGACTAGCGGGATGGTTGTTCACCGGGGAGCTGTTTTTT.

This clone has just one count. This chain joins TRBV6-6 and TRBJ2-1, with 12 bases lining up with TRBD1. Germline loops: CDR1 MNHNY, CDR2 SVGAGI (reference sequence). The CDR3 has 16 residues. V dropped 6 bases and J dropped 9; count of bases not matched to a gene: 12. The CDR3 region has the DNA TGTGCCAGCAGCCGTCCGGGGACAGGGGGCTTTGGTGAGCAGTTCTTC. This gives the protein CASSRPGTGGFGEQFF.

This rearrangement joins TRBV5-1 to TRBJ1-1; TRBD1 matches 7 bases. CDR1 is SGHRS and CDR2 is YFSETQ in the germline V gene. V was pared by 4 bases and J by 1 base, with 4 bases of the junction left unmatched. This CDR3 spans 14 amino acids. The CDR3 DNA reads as TGCGCCAGCAGCCAGACAGGGAGGAACACTGAAGCTTTCTTT. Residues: CASSQTGRNTEAFF.

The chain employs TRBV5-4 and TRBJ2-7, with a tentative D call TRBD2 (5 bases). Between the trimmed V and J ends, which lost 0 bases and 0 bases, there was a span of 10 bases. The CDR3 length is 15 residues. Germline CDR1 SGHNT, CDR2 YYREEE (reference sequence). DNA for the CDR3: TGTGCCAGCAGCTTGGGGACTCTGAGCTCCTACGAGCAGTACTTC. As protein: CASSLGTLSSYEQYF.